Below are 26 T cell receptor beta chains sequenced from a single sample in a study of cytomegalovirus exposure and HLA in healthy donors (dated by TCRdb to about 2017). Libraries were made using the immunoSEQ multiplex PCR assay. Held by TCRdb, this immuneACCESS table contains in-frame sequences only and omits some clones. Under half of the omission traces to an unresolved V gene where checked; the cause of the rest is unknown. The sample yields approximately 150,000 clones; 70% to 90% were counted once. About 2% of the sample comes from the top ten. The sample taken for sequencing was PBMCs. These receptor sequences come from a man in his thirties or forties in good health and CMV-seropositive.

The CDR3, as DNA: TGTGCCATCCGGAGGACCGGGACATCGAACACTGAAGCTTTCTTT. Translated, it gives CAIRRTGTSNTEAFF. The chain couples TRBV10-3 to TRBJ1-1; D possibly corresponds to TRBD1 (6 bases). Germline values: CDR1 ENHRY, CDR2 SYGVKD. Trimming removed 8 bases at V and 1 base at J, with 17 bases between. This CDR3 has 15 amino acids.

CDR3 in DNA: TGTGCCAGCAGCGCCCTGGGCCAGGAATTAAGGTTCTACGAGCAGTACTTC. Translating it yields CASSALGQELRFYEQYF. The genes are TRBV11-2 and TRBJ2-7; D remains unclear. Germline V gives CDR1 SGHAT, CDR2 FQNNGV. The CDR3 totals 17 residues. V was clipped by 5 bases and J by 3 bases, with 23 bases between them.

The CDR3 bases are TGTGCCAGCAGCATAGGACTAGCGGGGCCCGCGACCCAGTACTTC. It is translated as CASSIGLAGPATQYF. The chain has TRBV5-6 and TRBJ2-5, with 12 bases identical to TRBD2. V shed 4 bases, J shed 7 bases, and the junction held 8 bases outside the gene matches. The germline V gene has CDR1 SGHDT and CDR2 YYEEEE. The CDR3 is 15 residues long.

CDR3 nucleotides: TGTGCCAGCAGCCCCCGGACTAGCGGGGCCGTTCGTGATACGCAGTATTTT. This translates into CASSPRTSGAVRDTQYF. The chain links TRBV7-6 to TRBJ2-3, with 12 bases lining up with TRBD2. The V segment lost 5 bases and the J segment 6 bases; nucleotides outside the gene matches: 12. The CDR3 has 17 amino acids. Per the germline V gene, CDR1 is SGHVS and CDR2 is FNYEAQ.

V and J are TRBV2 and TRBJ2-7; 9 positions agree with TRBD2. CDR1 and CDR2 (germline): SNHLY, FYNNEI. CDR3 length: 14 residues. With V trimmed by 6 bases and J by 3 bases, 6 bases remained unmatched. The CDR3 region is CASSGLATNYEQYF. In nucleotides, the CDR3 is TGTGCCAGCAGCGGACTAGCGACGAACTACGAGCAGTACTTC.

The rearrangement links TRBV7-8 to TRBJ2-5; D possibly corresponds to TRBD1 (6 bases). This CDR3 is 16 amino acids long. The germline CDR1 and CDR2 sequences are SGHVS and FQNEAQ. Trimming stripped 3 bases from V and 5 bases from J, with 19 bases between. The chain's CDR3 is CASSLGASAIWETQYF. The CDR3 bases are TGTGCCAGCAGCTTGGGGGCCTCCGCGATTTGGGAGACCCAGTACTTC.

V is TRBV7-9 and J is TRBJ1-3; D gene uncertain. V was clipped by 4 bases and J by 0 bases, with 10 bases between them. Germline assignment: CDR1 SEHNR and CDR2 FQNEAQ (reference sequence). The CDR3 has 15 amino acids. CDR3 loop: CASSSRVPSGNTIYF. Here the CDR3 DNA reads TGTGCCAGCAGCTCACGCGTTCCCTCTGGAAACACCATATATTTT.

A single count supports this clone. This sequence joins TRBV2 and TRBJ1-4; D may be TRBD1 (5 bases). The CDR3 spans 16 residues. Per the germline V gene, CDR1 is SNHLY and CDR2 is FYNNEI. Trimming removed 6 bases from V and 10 bases from J, with 24 bases in between. The CDR3 coding sequence is TGTGCCAGCAGAGAACTTCCGGGACTCGGTGTTGTAAAACTGTTTTTT. It is translated as CASRELPGLGVVKLFF. The complete variable domain, with remaining parts taken from reference TRBV2 and TRBJ1-4, reads EPEVTQTPSHQVTQMGQEVILRCVPISNHLYFYWYRQILGQKVEFLVSFYNNEISEKSEIFDDQFSVERPDGSNFTLKIRSTKLEDSAMYFCASRELPGLGVVKLFFGSGTQLSVL.

The chain recombines TRBV29-1 with TRBJ2-2; perhaps TRBD2 as D (5 bases). Between the trimmed V and J ends, which lost 5 bases and 2 bases, there was a span of 12 bases. Germline V gene lookup returns CDR1 SQVTM and CDR2 ANQGSEA. The CDR3 sequence is 14 residues long. In nucleotides, the CDR3 is TGCAGCGTTTCTCCGGGAACTAACACCGGGGAGCTGTTTTTT. This sequence encodes CSVSPGTNTGELFF.

V and J are TRBV28 and TRBJ2-7, with a weak D call TRBD2 (5 bases). The CDR3 has 15 amino acids. Germline V CDR1 and CDR2: MDHEN, SYDVKM. The V end was cut by 7 bases, the J end by 3 bases, with 19 bases between. The CDR3 reads CASNGNAPSSYEQYF. The CDR3 region has the DNA TGTGCCAGCAACGGAAACGCTCCTAGCAGCTACGAGCAGTACTTC. The full variable domain, completed using reference TRBV28 and TRBJ2-7, is DVKVTQSSRYLVKRTGEKVFLECVQDMDHENMFWYRQDPGLGLRLIYFSYDVKMKEKGDIPEGYSVSREKKERFSLILESASTNQTSMYLCASNGNAPSSYEQYFGPGTRLTVT.

The rearrangement uses TRBV6-5 and TRBJ2-2, with D perhaps matching TRBD1 (7 bases). The CDR3 length is 14 residues. CDR1 MNHEY and CDR2 SVGAGI come from the germline V gene. V was shortened by 6 bases and J by 4 bases, with 12 bases between the two germline ends. The CDR3 spells CASSPGGGTGELFF. The CDR3 DNA follows: TGTGCCAGCAGCCCAGGGGGAGGCACCGGGGAGCTGTTTTTT.

The chain carries TRBV18 and TRBJ1-2; D not resolved. The CDR3 length is 14 residues. Germline V gives CDR1 KGHSH, CDR2 LQKENI. Trimming stripped 0 bases from V and 2 bases from J, with 7 bases between. The CDR3 coding sequence is TGTGCCAGCTCACCACCGGTCCGGAACTATGGCTACACCTTC. This gives the protein CASSPPVRNYGYTF.

The chain carries TRBV6-6 and TRBJ2-3; 8 bases fit TRBD2. Germline CDR1 is MNHNY and CDR2 is SVGAGI (reference sequence). The V and J ends lost 4 bases and 3 bases, in that order; junction bases with no gene match: 3. CDR3 length: 14 amino acids. The CDR3 protein is CASSFSGATDTQYF. For the CDR3, the DNA is TGTGCCAGCAGTTTTAGCGGGGCAACAGATACGCAGTATTTT.

The chain combines TRBV5-4 with TRBJ1-4; 7 positions agree with TRBD1. J lost 7 bases, V lost 6 bases, and 12 bases had no gene match. Germline CDR1 and CDR2: SGHNT and YYREEE (reference sequence). CDR3 size: 15 residues. The CDR3 region is CASTYSGTVGEKLFF. CDR3 sequence (DNA): TGTGCCAGCACCTACTCCGGGACAGTTGGTGAAAAACTGTTTTTT. Full variable domain (rest looked up from reference TRBV5-4 and TRBJ1-4): ETGVTQSPTHLIKTRGQQVTLRCSSQSGHNTVSWYQQALGQGPQFIFQYYREEENGRGNFPPRFSGLQFPNYSSELNVNALELDDSALYLCASTYSGTVGEKLFFGSGTQLSVL.

The chain links TRBV27 to TRBJ1-5, with D tentatively TRBD1 (6 bases). This CDR3 region has 13 residues. V lost 3 bases to trimming and J lost 6 bases, with 9 bases between them. The germline gives CDR1 MNHEY, CDR2 SMNVEV (reference sequence). CDR3 residues: CASSFQGLQPQHF. Here the CDR3 DNA reads TGTGCCAGCAGTTTCCAGGGGCTTCAGCCCCAGCATTTT.

This clone was recorded a few times. The chain couples TRBV5-8 to TRBJ2-3; 7 bases are shared with TRBD2. The germline gives CDR1 SGHTS, CDR2 YDEGEE. This CDR3 comprises 15 residues. J was trimmed by 1 base and V by 6 bases; bases with no gene match: 8. The CDR3 sequence is CASNPLGGGTDTQYF. Here the CDR3 DNA reads TGTGCCAGCAATCCCCTGGGGGGGGGCACAGATACGCAGTATTTT.

The rearrangement joins TRBV11-3 to TRBJ2-1; 7 positions match TRBD2. There are 14 residues in the CDR3. V was pared by 5 bases and J by 8 bases, with 9 bases of the junction left unmatched. The germline V gene encodes CDR1 SGHNT and CDR2 YENEEA. The CDR3: CASSPSGGIDEQFF. The CDR3, as DNA: TGTGCCAGCAGCCCTAGCGGTGGGATCGATGAGCAGTTCTTC.

In its sample, this clone was seen once. This sequence joins TRBV7-9 and TRBJ1-1; 8 bases match TRBD1. From germline, CDR1 is SEHNR and CDR2 FQNEAQ (reference sequence). The CDR3 is made up of 14 amino acids. V shed 5 bases, J shed 7 bases, and the junction held 9 bases outside the gene matches. The CDR3: CASSDGQGVGEAFF. The CDR3, as DNA: TGTGCCAGCAGCGACGGACAGGGCGTCGGTGAAGCTTTCTTT.

The V call is TRBV7-2, the J call TRBJ1-2; TRBD1 is a possible D gene (5 bases). The germline gives CDR1 SGHTA, CDR2 FQGNSA. There are 14 residues in the CDR3. The ends were cut back, 1 base at V and 4 bases at J, with 10 bases in the middle. The CDR3 loop reads CASSLGGGGYGYTF. The CDR3 coding sequence is TGTGCCAGCAGCTTAGGGGGGGGTGGCTATGGCTACACCTTC.

This clone was observed a single time. As DNA, the CDR3 is TGTGCCAGTAGTATGCTCCGTTGGGACAGGGCTGCTCTCGTCTCTGGGGCCAACGTCCTGACTTTC. It encodes CASSMLRWDRAALVSGANVLTF. This chain joins TRBV19 and TRBJ2-6, with 9 bases lining up with TRBD1. Trimming cost V 3 bases and J 0 bases; bases outside gene matches: 18. Germline V gene lookup returns CDR1 LNHDA and CDR2 SQIVND (reference sequence). The CDR3 sequence is 22 residues long.

This clone has more than one count but fewer than ten. The chain recombines TRBV5-1 with TRBJ2-7; 7 bases line up with TRBD1. Germline CDR1 and CDR2: SGHRS and YFSETQ. The CDR3 loop spans 13 amino acids. V dropped 2 bases and J dropped 4; count of bases not matched to a gene: 3. The CDR3 sequence is CASSFPGGYEQYF. The DNA for the CDR3 is TGCGCCAGCAGCTTCCCAGGGGGATACGAGCAGTACTTC.

As DNA, the CDR3 is TGTGCCAGTAGTGCGCGGACAGGATTAAGGCAGTACTTC. Translation: CASSARTGLRQYF. This chain joins TRBV19 and TRBJ2-7, with TRBD1 identical over 7 bases. Trimming removed 5 bases from V and 9 bases from J; junction bases left unmatched: 10. Germline-derived CDR1 and CDR2 are LNHDA and SQIVND (reference sequence). This CDR3 is 13 amino acids long.

The rearrangement uses TRBV7-9 and TRBJ1-1; 7 bases match TRBD1. CDR1 SEHNR and CDR2 FQNEAQ come from the germline V gene (reference sequence). With 3 bases clipped from V and 3 bases from J, the junction kept 7 bases outside the gene matches. The CDR3 is 15 residues long. For the CDR3, the DNA is TGTGCCAGCAGCTTCCTTCCAGGGGGGCACACTGAAGCTTTCTTT. Translated: CASSFLPGGHTEAFF.

This chain uses TRBV6-5 with TRBJ2-7; the match to TRBD1 covers 8 bases. V lost 6 bases and J lost 0; bases outside the gene matches: 7. From germline, CDR1 is MNHEY and CDR2 SVGAGI. This CDR3 spans 15 amino acids. The CDR3 coding sequence is TGTGCCAGCAGCCCGTGGACAGGGAGCTCCTACGAGCAGTACTTC. Translated: CASSPWTGSSYEQYF.

This chain links TRBV30 with TRBJ2-7; 8 bases line up with TRBD1. The CDR3 runs to 15 residues. V lost 3 bases to trimming and J lost 0 bases; unmatched junction nucleotides: 7. Germline CDR1 and CDR2: GTSNPN and SVGIG (reference sequence). The CDR3 here is CAWSGDRPSSYEQYF. The CDR3 DNA is TGTGCCTGGAGCGGGGACAGGCCGAGCTCCTACGAGCAGTACTTC.

V is TRBV9 and J is TRBJ2-5, with a possible D match to TRBD2 (6 bases). CDR1 SGDLS and CDR2 YYNGEE come from the germline V gene. The CDR3 spans 13 residues. The V and J ends lost 0 bases and 4 bases respectively, with 7 bases between them. The CDR3 loop is CASSVGGAETQYF. CDR3 bases: TGTGCCAGCAGCGTAGGCGGGGCAGAGACCCAGTACTTC.